What follows are 28 T cell receptor beta chains derived from one specimen sequenced in a study of early T cells in non-severe SARS-CoV-2 infection. TCRdb re-analysed the 5' RACE reads in MiXCR, keeping a single row per CDR3 protein. The profile shows under 70,000 distinct CDR3 sequences, approximately 5.9% of them singletons. Sequenced material: whole blood, taken at baseline. These receptors came from an adult who was a healthcare worker with PCR-confirmed SARS-CoV-2 infection or an uninfected control (not recorded which).

At least ten counts were recorded for this clonotype. The rearrangement uses TRBV27 and TRBJ1-1; TRBD1 might be the D (5 bases). This CDR3 has 15 residues. Germline V lookup: CDR1 MNHEY, CDR2 SMNVEV (reference sequence). V gave up 5 bases and J gave up 1 base, with 14 bases separating them. CDR3 in DNA: TGTGCCAGCAGTCTCCTGGCGGGGACGAACACTGAAGCTTTCTTT. This sequence encodes CASSLLAGTNTEAFF.

This clonotype was counted at least ten times. This chain joins TRBV27 and TRBJ1-1, with no clear D. The CDR3 extends over 12 amino acids. Germline CDR1 reads MNHEY; CDR2 reads SMNVEV (reference sequence). V was pared by 7 bases and J by 4 bases, with 10 bases between. The CDR3 DNA reads as TGTGCCAGCACCCCGACCGGCACTGAAGCTTTCTTT. Its protein product is CASTPTGTEAFF.

This clonotype showed up many times. This chain connects TRBV11-2 to TRBJ2-1; D is ambiguous. Germline assignment: CDR1 SGHAT and CDR2 FQNNGV. The CDR3 is made up of 13 amino acids. The V gene lost 0 bases and the J gene lost 5 bases, with 5 bases spanning the gap. CDR3 loop: CASSLESNNEQFF. The CDR3 bases are TGTGCCAGCAGCTTAGAATCAAACAATGAGCAGTTCTTC.

This clonotype was observed a few times. V and J are TRBV2 and TRBJ2-2; 9 positions match TRBD1. Germline CDR1 is SNHLY and CDR2 is FYNNEI. V lost 4 bases, J lost 5 bases, and 2 bases stayed unmatched. The CDR3 sequence is 14 residues long. CDR3 sequence: CASSGQGGTGELFF. The CDR3 nucleotides read TGTGCCAGCAGTGGACAGGGGGGAACCGGGGAGCTGTTTTTT.

This clonotype has ten or more counts. V and J are TRBV7-2 and TRBJ2-1; 11 bases fit TRBD2. The CDR3 contains 16 residues. J was trimmed by 7 bases and V by 2 bases; bases with no gene match: 7. Germline CDR1 SGHTA, CDR2 FQGNSA. CDR3 sequence reads: CASSLISGRAQNEQFF. The CDR3 DNA is TGTGCCAGCAGCTTAATTAGCGGGAGGGCCCAGAATGAGCAGTTCTTC.

The sample holds many counts of this clonotype. The genes are TRBV7-2 and TRBJ2-7; TRBD2 might be the D (5 bases). With 7 bases removed from V and 2 bases from J, the gap between germline ends came to 18 bases. This CDR3 contains 15 residues. Germline V gene lookup returns CDR1 SGHTA and CDR2 FQGNSA. CDR3 sequence: CASTPRDPSPYEQYF. The CDR3 coding sequence is TGTGCCAGCACCCCTCGGGATCCGTCACCCTACGAGCAGTACTTC.

This clonotype was seen only a few times. The chain recombines TRBV20-1 with TRBJ2-1; 8 positions match TRBD2. The germline gives CDR1 DFQATT, CDR2 SNEGSKA (reference sequence). V gave up 2 bases and J gave up 6 bases; unmatched junction bases: 9. The CDR3 spans 15 residues. The CDR3 loop is CSARKVSGSINEQFF. Here the CDR3 DNA reads TGCAGTGCTAGAAAGGTCAGCGGGAGCATCAATGAGCAGTTCTTC.

This clonotype was seen at least ten times. The J gene is TRBJ1-1, the V gene TRBV25-1; D possibly corresponds to TRBD1 (5 bases). This CDR3 has 16 amino acids. CDR1 is MGHDK, CDR2 SYGVNS, per germline. V lost 3 bases, J lost 4 bases, and 18 bases lay in between. The CDR3 nucleotides are TGTGCCAGCAGTGACGTAGGGGCCACTATTACCACTGAAGCTTTCTTT. This translates into CASSDVGATITTEAFF.

This clonotype came up many times. The V call is TRBV12-3 or TRBV12-4, the J call TRBJ2-3; TRBD1 or TRBD2 may be the D gene (5 bases each). CDR3 length equals 21 residues. The V and J ends lost 5 bases and 6 bases respectively, with 36 bases between them. CDR3 DNA: TGTGCCAGCAGTCCACCCCCTCTTGGGTGGGTAAGGGGAGCCCAGCCCGATACGCAGTATTTT. It yields the protein CASSPPPLGWVRGAQPDTQYF.

This clonotype occurred many times. The chain carries TRBV30 and TRBJ1-2, with TRBD1 matching 9 bases. Germline V lookup: CDR1 GTSNPN, CDR2 SVGIG (reference sequence). The J segment lost 10 bases and the V segment lost 2 bases, leaving 5 bases of the junction unmatched. This CDR3 region has 12 residues. The CDR3 loop reads CAWSHRTGAYTF. The CDR3 DNA is TGTGCCTGGAGTCACAGGACAGGGGCCTACACCTTC.

This chain connects TRBV20-1 to TRBJ1-1, with a weak D call TRBD1 (5 bases). The CDR3 sequence is 13 residues long. V gave up 1 base and J gave up 5 bases, with 11 bases separating them. Germline V gene sequence: CDR1 DFQATT, CDR2 SNEGSKA (reference sequence). The CDR3 is CSARAWGETEAFF. The CDR3, as DNA: TGCAGTGCTAGAGCCTGGGGGGAAACTGAAGCTTTCTTT.

In its sample, this clonotype was seen many times. The chain's CDR3 is CASKTGTEAFF. CDR3 coding DNA: TGTGCCAGCAAGACAGGAACTGAAGCTTTCTTT. The chain joins TRBV12-3 or TRBV12-4 to TRBJ1-1; weak D call: TRBD1 (6 bases). Trimming removed 7 bases at V and 5 bases at J, with 8 bases between. The CDR3 sequence is 11 residues long.

This clonotype was detected ten times or more. The chain has TRBV20-1 and TRBJ2-3; 14 bases match TRBD2. Germline V CDR1 and CDR2: DFQATT, SNEGSKA (reference sequence). J lost 5 bases, V lost 6 bases, and 4 bases had no gene match. This CDR3 has 14 amino acids. The CDR3 spells CSAGLAGDIDTQYF. In nucleotides, the CDR3 is TGCAGTGCGGGACTAGCGGGAGATATAGATACGCAGTATTTT.

V gene TRBV25-1 combines with J gene TRBJ2-7; 9 positions agree with TRBD1. Germline-derived CDR1 and CDR2 are MGHDK and SYGVNS. The CDR3 covers 14 residues. The V gene end was trimmed by 5 bases and the J gene end by 5 bases; junction bases not matched to a gene: 7. The CDR3 loop is CASSLRTGVDEQYF. In nucleotides, the CDR3 is TGTGCCAGCAGTCTAAGGACAGGGGTCGACGAGCAGTACTTC.

This clonotype was seen many times. V is TRBV4-3 and J is TRBJ2-3, with D possibly TRBD2 on 5 matching bases. CDR3 length: 14 residues. Trimming pared 0 bases from V and 3 bases from J, leaving 7 bases between. Germline V gives CDR1 LGHNA, CDR2 YSLEER. The CDR3 region is CASSQDTGTDTQYF. The CDR3 region has the DNA TGCGCCAGCAGCCAAGATACGGGGACAGATACGCAGTATTTT.

This clonotype was seen at least ten times. The chain couples TRBV11-2 to TRBJ2-1, with TRBD1 matching 7 bases. The CDR3 contains 16 residues. The V and J ends lost 6 bases and 0 bases, in that order; junction bases with no gene match: 8. Germline V gives CDR1 SGHAT, CDR2 FQNNGV. The CDR3 nucleotides are TGTGCCAGCAGATTCGGACAGGCGAGCTCCTACAATGAGCAGTTCTTC. Translated, it gives CASRFGQASSYNEQFF.

V is TRBV7-2 and J is TRBJ2-5, with 9 nucleotides matching TRBD2. CDR1 SGHTA and CDR2 FQGNSA come from the germline V gene. This CDR3 is built from 17 residues. The V gene end was trimmed by 4 bases and the J gene end by 9 bases; junction bases not matched to a gene: 18. The CDR3 protein is CASSSMTSGGFQGAQYF. CDR3 nucleotide sequence: TGTGCCAGCAGCTCCATGACTAGCGGAGGGTTCCAGGGGGCCCAGTACTTC.

In this sample, this clonotype turned up many times. The chain combines TRBV7-2 with TRBJ2-7, with D tentatively TRBD1 (6 bases). The germline V gene has CDR1 SGHTA and CDR2 FQGNSA. The V gene lost 7 bases and the J gene lost 6 bases, with 13 bases spanning the gap. This CDR3 comprises 12 residues. Here the CDR3 reads CASTTGSGEQYF. The CDR3, as DNA: TGTGCCAGCACCACAGGGTCTGGCGAGCAGTACTTC.

J is TRBJ2-1 and V is TRBV3-1; 10 nucleotides line up with TRBD2. Trimming removed 3 bases from V and 0 bases from J; junction bases left unmatched: 5. The CDR3 is 17 amino acids. Germline-derived CDR1 and CDR2 are LGHDT and YNNKEL (reference sequence). The CDR3 coding sequence is TGTGCCAGCAGCCAGGGCCCTAGCGGGAGCTCCTACAATGAGCAGTTCTTC. As protein: CASSQGPSGSSYNEQFF.

The gene calls are TRBV29-1 and TRBJ2-1; 9 bases map to TRBD2. This CDR3 spans 15 amino acids. CDR1 is SQVTM and CDR2 is ANQGSEA in the germline V gene. V trimming: 1 base; J trimming: 7 bases; junction bases outside the gene matches: 8. The CDR3 protein is CSVEGGSGRLNEQFF. The CDR3 DNA reads as TGCAGCGTTGAAGGGGGAAGCGGGAGGTTGAATGAGCAGTTCTTC.

The V and J genes are TRBV28 and TRBJ2-3; 9 bases match TRBD2. CDR1 MDHEN and CDR2 SYDVKM come from the germline V gene. The CDR3 consists of 14 residues. Trimming removed 6 bases from V and 4 bases from J; junction bases left unmatched: 5. CDR3 DNA: TGTGCCAGCAGCCCGGGACTAGCCGCAGATACGCAGTATTTT. Amino acid sequence: CASSPGLAADTQYF. The variable domain in full, completed from reference TRBV28 and TRBJ2-3, reads DVKVTQSSRYLVKRTGEKVFLECVQDMDHENMFWYRQDPGLGLRLIYFSYDVKMKEKGDIPEGYSVSREKKERFSLILESASTNQTSMYLCASSPGLAADTQYFGPGTRLTVL.

V gene TRBV10-3 combines with J gene TRBJ1-4, with 9 bases lining up with TRBD1. Germline V CDR1 and CDR2: ENHRY, SYGVKD. Trimming removed 11 bases from V and 8 bases from J; junction bases left unmatched: 9. The CDR3 contains 13 residues. The CDR3, as DNA: TGTGCCGCAACACAGGGGGCAGGAGAAAAACTGTTTTTT. Protein product: CAATQGAGEKLFF.

This clonotype was seen many times. The chain has TRBV6-6 and TRBJ2-7, with 9 bases that match TRBD2. Germline CDR1 MNHNY, CDR2 SVGAGI (reference sequence). The V segment lost 6 bases and the J segment 3 bases; nucleotides outside the gene matches: 12. The CDR3 loop spans 16 amino acids. The DNA of the CDR3 is TGTGCCAGCAGCGAACGCACCAGCGGGAGGCTCTACGAGCAGTACTTC. This gives the protein CASSERTSGRLYEQYF.

This clonotype has just a few counts. The chain couples TRBV5-6 to TRBJ1-5; the D gene is possibly TRBD1 (6 bases). The V and J ends lost 1 base and 3 bases respectively, with 8 bases between them. CDR3 length: 14 residues. Germline V gene sequence: CDR1 SGHDT, CDR2 YYEEEE. The CDR3 here is CASSLWDINQPQHF. The CDR3 DNA follows: TGTGCCAGCAGCTTGTGGGACATCAATCAGCCCCAGCATTTT.

This clonotype was counted ten times or more. The chain uses TRBV24-1 and TRBJ2-1; TRBD2 might be the D (6 bases). Germline values: CDR1 KGHDR, CDR2 SFDVKD. The V end was cut by 6 bases, the J end by 8 bases, with 16 bases between. The CDR3 sequence is 14 residues long. As DNA, the CDR3 is TGTGCCACCAGTCCGGGACTCACTTTCGATGAGCAGTTCTTC. It encodes CATSPGLTFDEQFF.

This clonotype was observed many times. DNA of the CDR3: TGTGCCAGCAGCTTAGCAAAGGCTTGGAGCTCTGGAAACACCATATATTTT. Amino acids: CASSLAKAWSSGNTIYF. The V gene is TRBV7-8, the J gene TRBJ1-3; D gene uncertain. This CDR3 is 17 amino acids long. Deletions cut 0 bases from V and 0 bases from J, with 12 bases between. Germline V gene data show CDR1 as SGHVS and CDR2 as FQNEAQ.

Ten or more counts support this clonotype. J is TRBJ2-1 and V is TRBV3-1; D not certain. The V end was cut by 3 bases, the J end by 8 bases, with 11 bases between. The germline CDR1 and CDR2 sequences are LGHDT and YNNKEL (reference sequence). The CDR3 is made up of 13 amino acids. The CDR3 reads CASSQNKWHEQFF. CDR3 bases: TGTGCCAGCAGCCAGAACAAATGGCATGAGCAGTTCTTC.

The chain carries TRBV6-2 or TRBV6-3 and TRBJ2-3; TRBD1 aligns across 11 bases. V lost 2 bases, J lost 7 bases, and 2 bases stayed unmatched. The germline V gene has CDR1 MNHEY and CDR2 SVGEGT. This CDR3 is 14 amino acids long. In nucleotides, the CDR3 is TGTGCCAGCAGTTACGGACAGGGGGCTAATACGCAGTATTTT. It is translated as CASSYGQGANTQYF.